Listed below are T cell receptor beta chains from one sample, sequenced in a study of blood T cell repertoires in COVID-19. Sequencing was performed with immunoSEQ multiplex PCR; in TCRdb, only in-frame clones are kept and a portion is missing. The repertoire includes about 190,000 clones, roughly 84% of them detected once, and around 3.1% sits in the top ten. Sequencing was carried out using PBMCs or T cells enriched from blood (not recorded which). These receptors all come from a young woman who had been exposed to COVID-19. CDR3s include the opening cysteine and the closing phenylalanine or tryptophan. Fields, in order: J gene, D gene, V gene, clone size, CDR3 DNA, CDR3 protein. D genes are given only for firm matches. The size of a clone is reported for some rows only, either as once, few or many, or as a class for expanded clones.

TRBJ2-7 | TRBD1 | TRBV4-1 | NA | TGCGCCAGCAGCCAGATAACAGGGGACGAGCAGTACTTC | CASSQITGDEQYF
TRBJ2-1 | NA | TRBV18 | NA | TGTGCCAGCTCACCATCAGCGGGCTACAATGAGCAGTTCTTC | CASSPSAGYNEQFF
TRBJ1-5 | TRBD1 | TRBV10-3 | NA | TGTGCCATCAGGCCGACAGGGGCTAATCAGCCCCAGCATTTT | CAIRPTGANQPQHF
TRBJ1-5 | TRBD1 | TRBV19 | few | TGTGCCAGCCACAATCCGGGACAGCCTTATCAGCCCCAGCATTTT | CASHNPGQPYQPQHF
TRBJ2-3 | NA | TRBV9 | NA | TGTGCCAGCAGCGTATCTAGCAGACCTAGCACAGATACGCAGTATTTT | CASSVSSRPSTDTQYF
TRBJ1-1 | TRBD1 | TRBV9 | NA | TGTGCCAGCAGCGGACCCGGACAGGAGGTTTTCTTT | CASSGPGQEVFF
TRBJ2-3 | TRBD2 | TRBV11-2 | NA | TGTGCCAGCAACCGGGGTTGGAGCGGGGGGGCTGCAGATACGCAGTATTTT | CASNRGWSGGAADTQYF
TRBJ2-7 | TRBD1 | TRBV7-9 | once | TGTGCCAGCAGCGCCCAGAGGGTAGGGGGCCTACCCTACGAGCAGTACTTC | CASSAQRVGGLPYEQYF
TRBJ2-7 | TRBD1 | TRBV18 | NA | TGTGCCAGCTCACCCCCGGGACAGGGGGCTTACGAGCAGTACTTC | CASSPPGQGAYEQYF
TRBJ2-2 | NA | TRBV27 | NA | TGTGCCAGCAGTTTCGTCGTCAACACCGGGGAGCTGTTTTTT | CASSFVVNTGELFF
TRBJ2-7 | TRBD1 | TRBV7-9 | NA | TGTGCCAGCACTTTTGACAGGGGGGCCTACGAGCAGTACTTC | CASTFDRGAYEQYF